This T cell receptor (beta chain) was recorded in a study of Ad26.COV2.S vaccination and SARS-CoV-2 variants. Across the whole study: Ad26.COV2.S given intramuscularly, once or twice 56 days apart.

The treatment was: 15 to 20 received Ad26.COV2.S at low or high dose, single or two shots; 5 received placebo; per-sample allocation not given. The investigators took samples on day 63 after the first vaccine or placebo injection. This CDR3 contains 14 residues. The germline V and J ends were trimmed by 0 bases and 4 bases, with 9 bases remaining between them. From germline, CDR1 is MGHRA and CDR2 YSYEKL. Generated by immunoSEQ multiplex PCR, the TCRdb table keeps only in-frame clones and is missing some. The sample gives some 450,000 clones, about 90% of which show up once; under 4.5% is in the top ten.

This TCR was recovered from a person aged 18-65 years who received the Ad26.COV2.S COVID-19 vaccine or a placebo. The sample in question was peripheral blood, obtained in a trial of Ad26.COV2.S vaccine versus placebo. V usage is TRBV4-1 and J usage is TRBJ1-2, with no clear D. The CDR3 region has the DNA TGCGCCAGCAGCCAAGATCGGCAGGCCTATGGCTACACCTTC. Translation: CASSQDRQAYGYTF.